Below, 10 T cell receptor beta chains from the same sample are listed, as sequenced in a study of long-term antiretroviral therapy in people with HIV. The run of the v3.0 immunoSEQ assay was at survey level. Sequencing used immunoSEQ multiplex PCR; TCRdb keeps in-frame clones, though not all of them. The sample has about 20,000 clones; about 92% are singletons. Sequencing used unsorted PBMCs, obtained 4.4 years after starting antiretroviral therapy. Receptors originate from a woman aged 45-60 years with HIV.

The V gene is TRBV7-8, the J gene TRBJ2-2; TRBD2 aligns across 14 bases. Germline V gene sequence: CDR1 SGHVS, CDR2 FQNEAQ. The length of the CDR3 is 18 residues. Germline trimming cut 6 bases from V and 3 bases from J; bases unmatched to any gene: 9. The DNA of the CDR3 is TGTGCCAGCAGGAAGACTAGCGGGGGGGCCGGTGACACCGGGGAGCTGTTTTTT. Its translation: CASRKTSGGAGDTGELFF.

V is TRBV2 and J is TRBJ1-1; no definite D call. The CDR3 spans 16 residues. V lost 2 bases and J 3 bases, leaving 16 bases between the germline ends. Germline CDR1 SNHLY, CDR2 FYNNEI. CDR3 residues: CASSEPLDLTDTEAFF. The DNA of the CDR3 is TGTGCCAGCAGTGAACCCCTGGACCTGACGGACACTGAAGCTTTCTTT.

The chain joins TRBV4-2 to TRBJ2-1, with D possibly TRBD1 on 7 matching bases. Germline CDR1 and CDR2: LGHNA and YNFKEQ. The CDR3 totals 16 residues. V was shortened by 6 bases and J by 2 bases, with 17 bases between the two germline ends. The CDR3 DNA reads TGTGCCAGCAGTAGGAGGGAGACAGGGCCCTACAATGAGCAGTTCTTC. Its protein product is CASSRRETGPYNEQFF.

The V call is TRBV4-2, the J call TRBJ2-7, with 8 positions matching TRBD2. Per the germline V gene, CDR1 is LGHNA and CDR2 is YNFKEQ. The length of the CDR3 is 15 residues. The trim removed 4 bases at V and 0 bases at J, leaving 5 bases unmatched. CDR3 protein: CASSPSGGSSYEQYF. The CDR3, as DNA: TGTGCCAGCAGCCCAAGCGGGGGCTCCTCCTACGAGCAGTACTTC.

The chain combines TRBV2 with TRBJ2-5, with 9 positions matching TRBD1. The germline gives CDR1 SNHLY, CDR2 FYNNEI. V shed 4 bases, J shed 4 bases, and the junction held 7 bases outside the gene matches. The CDR3 contains 15 residues. CDR3 region: CASSAGTGIRETQYF. The CDR3 bases are TGTGCCAGCAGTGCTGGGACAGGGATCCGAGAGACCCAGTACTTC. The whole variable domain, remainder taken from reference TRBV2 and TRBJ2-5, is EPEVTQTPSHQVTQMGQEVILRCVPISNHLYFYWYRQILGQKVEFLVSFYNNEISEKSEIFDDQFSVERPDGSNFTLKIRSTKLEDSAMYFCASSAGTGIRETQYFGPGTRLLVL.

This chain links TRBV9 with TRBJ1-1; D may be TRBD1 (5 bases). With 7 bases removed from V and 1 base from J, the gap between germline ends came to 11 bases. The CDR3 runs to 13 residues. Looked up from germline, CDR1 is SGDLS and CDR2 is YYNGEE. The CDR3 DNA sequence: TGTGCCAGCGGAAGGGGCCGGAACACTGAAGCTTTCTTT. Amino acid sequence: CASGRGRNTEAFF.

V and J are TRBV5-4 and TRBJ1-2, with 7 nucleotides matching TRBD1. V gave up 7 bases and J gave up 8 bases; unmatched junction bases: 11. In germline, CDR1 is SGHNT, CDR2 YYREEE (reference sequence). CDR3 length: 13 amino acids. The CDR3 protein is CASWDRFSFGYTF. CDR3 DNA sequence: TGTGCCAGCTGGGACAGATTTTCCTTCGGCTACACCTTC.

Judged by abundance, this clone is medium-sized (0.01 to 0.1%). The chain links TRBV4-2 to TRBJ2-7; TRBD1 is a possible D gene (6 bases). This CDR3 has 13 amino acids. V was shortened by 1 base and J by 12 bases, with 16 bases between the two germline ends. Germline CDR1 and CDR2: LGHNA and YNFKEQ. The CDR3 here is CASSQGRQVERYF. CDR3 sequence (DNA): TGTGCCAGCAGCCAAGGTCGACAGGTTGAACGGTACTTC.

The DNA for the CDR3 is TGCGCCAGCAGTGAGTCAGGACAGCCCCAGCATTTT. Translation gives CASSESGQPQHF. The chain uses TRBV10-1 and TRBJ1-5; D is unresolved. The V gene's germline CDR1 is WNHNN and CDR2 SYGVQD (reference sequence). CDR3 length equals 12 residues. The ends were cut back, 0 bases at V and 7 bases at J, with 4 bases in the middle.

V is TRBV7-2 and J is TRBJ2-7; D is uncertain. The CDR3 runs to 15 residues. Germline CDR1 is SGHTA and CDR2 is FQGNSA. Trimming removed 1 base from V and 0 bases from J, with 10 bases in between. CDR3 bases: TGTGCCAGCAGCTTAGGAATCGGCGGCTCCTACGAGCAGTACTTC. It specifies CASSLGIGGSYEQYF.